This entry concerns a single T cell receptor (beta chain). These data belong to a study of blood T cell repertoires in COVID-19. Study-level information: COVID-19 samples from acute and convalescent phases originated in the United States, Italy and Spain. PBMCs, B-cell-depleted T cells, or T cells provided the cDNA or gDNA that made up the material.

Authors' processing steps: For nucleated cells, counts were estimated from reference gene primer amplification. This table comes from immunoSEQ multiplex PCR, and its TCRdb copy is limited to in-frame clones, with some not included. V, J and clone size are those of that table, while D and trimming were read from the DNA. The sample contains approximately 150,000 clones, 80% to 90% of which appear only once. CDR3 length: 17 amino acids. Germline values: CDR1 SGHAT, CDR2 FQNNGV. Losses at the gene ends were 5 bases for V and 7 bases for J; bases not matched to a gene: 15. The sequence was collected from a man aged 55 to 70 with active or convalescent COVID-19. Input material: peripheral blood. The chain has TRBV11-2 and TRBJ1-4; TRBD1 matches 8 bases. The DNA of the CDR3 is TGTGCCAGCAGCCCATGGAAGACAGGGGCATTAGGTGAAAAACTGTTTTTT. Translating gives CASSPWKTGALGEKLFF.